This T cell receptor beta chain appears in the sequencing data of a study of graft-versus-host responses after intestinal transplantation. Study as a whole: Every one of the recipients received anti-thymocyte globulin induction and afterwards took tacrolimus and steroids for about 3 years.

Concerning this clone: As yet, its antigen is unknown.

Clones were sequenced by immunoSEQ multiplex PCR, and TCRdb holds only the in-frame ones, with some missing. The sample includes 95,000 to 150,000 clones, 85% to 95% of them seen just once. Sample: unstimulated CD4+ T cells sorted from spleen or lymph node cells, taken before intestinal transplant. The receptor's source is a human donor who received an intestinal transplant.

The CDR3 region has the DNA TGTGCCAGCAGCTTAGCGCTAGCGGCAGCCGGTGAGCAGTTCTTC. This sequence encodes CASSLALAAAGEQFF. The chain couples TRBV7-2 to TRBJ2-1; the match to TRBD2 covers 7 bases. CDR1 and CDR2 from the germline V gene are SGHTA and FQGNSA. Unmatched junction bases numbered 8, after V lost 0 bases and J lost 9 bases. The CDR3 sequence is 15 residues long.